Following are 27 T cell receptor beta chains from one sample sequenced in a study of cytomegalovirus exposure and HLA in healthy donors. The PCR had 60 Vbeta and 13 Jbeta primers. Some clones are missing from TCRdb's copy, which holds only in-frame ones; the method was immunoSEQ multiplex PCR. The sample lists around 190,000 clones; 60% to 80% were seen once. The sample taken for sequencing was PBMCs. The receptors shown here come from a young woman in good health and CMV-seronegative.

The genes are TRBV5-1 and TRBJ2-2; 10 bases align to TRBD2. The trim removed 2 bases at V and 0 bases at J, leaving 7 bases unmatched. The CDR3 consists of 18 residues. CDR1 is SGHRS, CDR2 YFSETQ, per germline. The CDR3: CASSFGSSGGPNTGELFF. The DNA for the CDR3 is TGCGCCAGCAGCTTTGGGAGTAGCGGGGGGCCGAACACCGGGGAGCTGTTTTTT.

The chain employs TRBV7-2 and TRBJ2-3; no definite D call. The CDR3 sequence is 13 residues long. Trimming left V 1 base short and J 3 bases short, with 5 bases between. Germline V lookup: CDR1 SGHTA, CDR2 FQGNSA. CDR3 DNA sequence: TGTGCCAGCAGCTTAGTATCGACAGATACGCAGTATTTT. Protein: CASSLVSTDTQYF. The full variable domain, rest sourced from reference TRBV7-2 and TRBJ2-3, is GAGVSQSPSNKVTEKGKDVELRCDPISGHTALYWYRQSLGQGLEFLIYFQGNSAPDKSGLPSDRFSAERTGGSVSTLTIQRTQQEDSAVYLCASSLVSTDTQYFGPGTRLTVL.

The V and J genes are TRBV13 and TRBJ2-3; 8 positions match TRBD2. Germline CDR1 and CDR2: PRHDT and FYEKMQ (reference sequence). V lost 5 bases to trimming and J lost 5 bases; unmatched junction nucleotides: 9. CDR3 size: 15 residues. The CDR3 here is CASSPVGGAGDTQYF. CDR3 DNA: TGTGCCAGCAGCCCTGTCGGGGGGGCCGGAGATACGCAGTATTTT. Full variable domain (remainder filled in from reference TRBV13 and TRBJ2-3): AAGVIQSPRHLIKEKRETATLKCYPIPRHDTVYWYQQGPGQDPQFLISFYEKMQSDKGSIPDRFSAQQFSDYHSELNMSSLELGDSALYFCASSPVGGAGDTQYFGPGTRLTVL.

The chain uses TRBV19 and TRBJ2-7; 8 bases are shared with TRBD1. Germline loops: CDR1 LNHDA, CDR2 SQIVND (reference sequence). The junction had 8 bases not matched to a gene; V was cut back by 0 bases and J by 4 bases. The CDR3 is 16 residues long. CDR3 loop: CASSIDLRTGWYEQYF. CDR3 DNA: TGTGCCAGTAGTATAGATCTCAGGACAGGGTGGTACGAGCAGTACTTC.

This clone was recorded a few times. CDR3 coding DNA: TGTGCCAGCAGTGAAGCGAGGACAGTGGCCTACGAGCAGTACTTC. Its translation is CASSEARTVAYEQYF. This chain links TRBV6-1 with TRBJ2-7, with D maybe TRBD1 (6 bases). The CDR3 consists of 15 residues. Germline V gene data show CDR1 as MNHNS and CDR2 as SASEGT. The V and J ends lost 0 bases and 2 bases respectively, with 11 bases between them.

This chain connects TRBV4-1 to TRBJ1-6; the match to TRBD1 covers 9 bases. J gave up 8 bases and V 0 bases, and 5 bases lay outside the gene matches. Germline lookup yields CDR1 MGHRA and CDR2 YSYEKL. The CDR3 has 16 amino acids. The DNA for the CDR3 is TGCGCCAGCAGCCAAGATGAGAGGACAGGGGATTCACCCCTCCACTTT. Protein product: CASSQDERTGDSPLHF.

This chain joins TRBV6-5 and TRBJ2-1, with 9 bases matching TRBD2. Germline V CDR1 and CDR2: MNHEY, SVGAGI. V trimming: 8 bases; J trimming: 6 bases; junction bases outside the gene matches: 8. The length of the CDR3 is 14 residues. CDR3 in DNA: TGTGCCAGCGGTCCGGGACTAGCTATCAATGAGCAGTTCTTC. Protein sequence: CASGPGLAINEQFF.

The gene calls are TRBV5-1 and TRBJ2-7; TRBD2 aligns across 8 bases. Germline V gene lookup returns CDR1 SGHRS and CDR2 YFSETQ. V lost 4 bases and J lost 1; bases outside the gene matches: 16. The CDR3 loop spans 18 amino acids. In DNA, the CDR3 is TGCGCCAGCAGCCCTCGACTGCTTCTGGGCGGGAGGTCCTACGAGCAGTACTTC. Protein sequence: CASSPRLLLGGRSYEQYF.

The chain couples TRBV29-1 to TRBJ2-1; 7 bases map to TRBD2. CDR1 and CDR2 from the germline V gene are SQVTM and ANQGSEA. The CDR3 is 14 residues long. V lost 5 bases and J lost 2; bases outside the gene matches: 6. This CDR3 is CSVKPSGTYNEQFF. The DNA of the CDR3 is TGCAGCGTTAAACCTAGCGGAACCTACAATGAGCAGTTCTTC.

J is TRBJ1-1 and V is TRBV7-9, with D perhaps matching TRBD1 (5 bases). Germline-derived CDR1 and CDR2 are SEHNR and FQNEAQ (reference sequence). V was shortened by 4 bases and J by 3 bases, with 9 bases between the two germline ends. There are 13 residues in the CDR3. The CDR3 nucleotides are TGTGCCAGCAGCTCGGGGGGAGACACTGAAGCTTTCTTT. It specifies CASSSGGDTEAFF.

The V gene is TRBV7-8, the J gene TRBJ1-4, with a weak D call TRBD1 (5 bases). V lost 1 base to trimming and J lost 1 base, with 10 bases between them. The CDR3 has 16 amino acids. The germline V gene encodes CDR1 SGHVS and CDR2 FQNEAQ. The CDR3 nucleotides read TGTGCCAGCAGCTTAGTGTGGGGGGTAACTAATGAAAAACTGTTTTTT. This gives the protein CASSLVWGVTNEKLFF.

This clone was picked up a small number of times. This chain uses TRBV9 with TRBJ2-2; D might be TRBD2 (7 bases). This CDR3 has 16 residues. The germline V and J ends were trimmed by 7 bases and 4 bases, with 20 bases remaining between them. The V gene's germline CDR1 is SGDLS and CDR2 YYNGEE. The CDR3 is CASQPVGGAGTGELFF. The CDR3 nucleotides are TGTGCCAGCCAACCAGTGGGGGGGGCGGGCACCGGGGAGCTGTTTTTT.

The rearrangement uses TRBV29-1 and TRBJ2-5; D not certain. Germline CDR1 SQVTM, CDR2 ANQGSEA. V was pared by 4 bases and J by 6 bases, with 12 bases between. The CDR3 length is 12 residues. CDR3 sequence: CSVGDVRKTQYF. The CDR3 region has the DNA TGCAGCGTTGGTGACGTCAGGAAGACCCAGTACTTC.

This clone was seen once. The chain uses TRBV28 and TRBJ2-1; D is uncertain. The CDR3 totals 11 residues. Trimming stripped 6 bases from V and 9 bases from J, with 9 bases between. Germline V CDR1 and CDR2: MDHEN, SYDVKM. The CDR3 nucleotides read TGTGCCAGCAGCCGTTCTAGTGAGCAGTTCTTC. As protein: CASSRSSEQFF.

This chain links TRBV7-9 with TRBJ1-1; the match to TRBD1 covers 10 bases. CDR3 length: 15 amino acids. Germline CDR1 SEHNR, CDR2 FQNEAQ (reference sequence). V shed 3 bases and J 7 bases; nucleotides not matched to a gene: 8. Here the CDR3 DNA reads TGTGCCAGCAGCTTGAGGACAGGGGGTAAGAATGAAGCTTTCTTT. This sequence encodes CASSLRTGGKNEAFF.

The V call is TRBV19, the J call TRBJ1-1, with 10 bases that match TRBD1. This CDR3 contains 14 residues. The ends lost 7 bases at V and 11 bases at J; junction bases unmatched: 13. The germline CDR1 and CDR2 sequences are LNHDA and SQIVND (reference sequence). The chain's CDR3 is CASIPSGQGMFAFF. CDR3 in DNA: TGTGCCAGTATACCGTCGGGACAGGGGATGTTCGCTTTCTTT.

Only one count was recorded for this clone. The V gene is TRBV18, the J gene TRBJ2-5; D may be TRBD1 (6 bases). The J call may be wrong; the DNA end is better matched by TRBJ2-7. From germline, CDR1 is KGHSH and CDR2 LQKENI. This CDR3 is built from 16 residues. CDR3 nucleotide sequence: TGTGCCAGCTCCCTGAGACGGGGTCAAGGGGGAGACGAGCAGTACTTC. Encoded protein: CASSLRRGQGGDEQYF.

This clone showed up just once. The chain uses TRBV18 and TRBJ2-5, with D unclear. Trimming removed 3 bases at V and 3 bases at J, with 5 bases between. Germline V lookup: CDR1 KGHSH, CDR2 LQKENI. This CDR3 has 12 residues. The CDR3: CASSPPEETQYF. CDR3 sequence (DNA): TGTGCCAGCTCACCTCCAGAAGAGACCCAGTACTTC.

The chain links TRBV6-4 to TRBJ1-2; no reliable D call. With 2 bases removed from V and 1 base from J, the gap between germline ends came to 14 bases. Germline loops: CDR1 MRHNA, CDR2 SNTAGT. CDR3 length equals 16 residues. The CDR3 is CASSDNDSEINYGYTF. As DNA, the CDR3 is TGTGCCAGCAGTGACAACGACTCGGAAATTAACTATGGCTACACCTTC.

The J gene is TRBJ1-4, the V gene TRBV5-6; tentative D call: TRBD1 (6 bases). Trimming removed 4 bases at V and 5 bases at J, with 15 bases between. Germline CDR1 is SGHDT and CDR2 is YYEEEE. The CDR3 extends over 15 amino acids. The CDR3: CASSDRLGGNEKLFF. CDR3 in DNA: TGTGCCAGCAGCGACAGGCTGGGGGGGAATGAAAAACTGTTTTTT. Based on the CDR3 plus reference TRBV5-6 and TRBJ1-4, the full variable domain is DAGVTQSPTHLIKTRGQQVTLRCSPKSGHDTVSWYQQALGQGPQFIFQYYEEEERQRGNFPDRFSGHQFPNYSSELNVNALLLGDSALYLCASSDRLGGNEKLFFGSGTQLSVL.

CDR3 region: CASSLGRADEQFF. CDR3 DNA: TGTGCCAGCAGCTTGGGGAGGGCAGACGAGCAGTTCTTC. The chain recombines TRBV5-4 with TRBJ2-1; D may be TRBD2 (6 bases). CDR3 length: 13 residues. The germline V gene has CDR1 SGHNT and CDR2 YYREEE (reference sequence). Deletions cut 0 bases from V and 10 bases from J, with 11 bases between.

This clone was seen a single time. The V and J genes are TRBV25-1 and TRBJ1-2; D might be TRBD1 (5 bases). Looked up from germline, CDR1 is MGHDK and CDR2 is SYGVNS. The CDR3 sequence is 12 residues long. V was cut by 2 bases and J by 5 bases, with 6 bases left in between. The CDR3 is CASSETGYGYTF. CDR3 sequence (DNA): TGTGCCAGCAGTGAAACAGGTTATGGCTACACCTTC.

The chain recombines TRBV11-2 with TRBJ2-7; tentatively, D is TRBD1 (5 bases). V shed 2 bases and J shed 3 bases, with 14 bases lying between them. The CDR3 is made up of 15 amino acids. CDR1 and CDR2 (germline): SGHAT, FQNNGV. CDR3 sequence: CASSLNPGFSYEQYF. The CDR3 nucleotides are TGTGCCAGCAGCTTAAACCCAGGGTTCAGCTACGAGCAGTACTTC.

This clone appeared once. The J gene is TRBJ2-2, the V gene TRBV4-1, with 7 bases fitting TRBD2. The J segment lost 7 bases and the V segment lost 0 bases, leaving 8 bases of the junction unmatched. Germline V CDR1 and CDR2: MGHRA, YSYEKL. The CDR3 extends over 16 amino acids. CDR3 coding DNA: TGCGCCAGCAGCCAAGATCGGGGGGAGGGCTTCGGGGAGCTGTTTTTT. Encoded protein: CASSQDRGEGFGELFF.

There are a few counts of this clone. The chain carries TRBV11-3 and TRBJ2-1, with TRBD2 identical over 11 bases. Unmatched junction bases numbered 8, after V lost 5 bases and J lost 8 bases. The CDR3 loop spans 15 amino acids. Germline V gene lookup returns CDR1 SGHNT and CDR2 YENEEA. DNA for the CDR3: TGTGCCAGCAGCCGTCTAGCGGGGGGCTGGGATGAGCAGTTCTTC. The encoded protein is CASSRLAGGWDEQFF.

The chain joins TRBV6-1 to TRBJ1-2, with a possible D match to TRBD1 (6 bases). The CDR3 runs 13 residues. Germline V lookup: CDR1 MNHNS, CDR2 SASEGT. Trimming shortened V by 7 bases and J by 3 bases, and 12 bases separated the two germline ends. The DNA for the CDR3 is TGTGCCAGCATCCCGGACAGATACTATGGCTACACCTTC. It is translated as CASIPDRYYGYTF.

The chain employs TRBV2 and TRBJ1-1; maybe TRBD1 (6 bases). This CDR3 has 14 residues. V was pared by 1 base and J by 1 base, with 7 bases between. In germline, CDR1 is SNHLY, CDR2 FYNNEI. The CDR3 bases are TGTGCCAGCAGTGAAGGACAGGCGAACACTGAAGCTTTCTTT. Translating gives CASSEGQANTEAFF. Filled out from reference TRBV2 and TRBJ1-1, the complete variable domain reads EPEVTQTPSHQVTQMGQEVILRCVPISNHLYFYWYRQILGQKVEFLVSFYNNEISEKSEIFDDQFSVERPDGSNFTLKIRSTKLEDSAMYFCASSEGQANTEAFFGQGTRLTVV.